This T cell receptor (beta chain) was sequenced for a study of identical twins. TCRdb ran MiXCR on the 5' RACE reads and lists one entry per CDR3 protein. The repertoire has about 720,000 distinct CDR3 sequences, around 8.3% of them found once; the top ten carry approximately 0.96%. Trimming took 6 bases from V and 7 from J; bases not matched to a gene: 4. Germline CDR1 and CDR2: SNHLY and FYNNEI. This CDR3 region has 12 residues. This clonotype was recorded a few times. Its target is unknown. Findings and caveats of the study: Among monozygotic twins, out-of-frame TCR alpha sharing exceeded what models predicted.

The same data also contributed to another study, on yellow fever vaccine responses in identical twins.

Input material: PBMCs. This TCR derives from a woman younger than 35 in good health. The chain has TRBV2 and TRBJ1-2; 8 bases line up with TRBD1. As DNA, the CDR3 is TGTGCCAGCAGCTCGACAGGGGTTGGCTACACCTTC. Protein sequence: CASSSTGVGYTF.